The 11 T cell receptor beta chains listed next were all sequenced from one sample in a study of identical twins. TCRdb processed the 5' RACE reads anew with MiXCR; each CDR3 protein has one entry. The table has 1.5 million to 2 million distinct CDR3 sequences, roughly 35% seen once; the top ten hold 0.27%. Sequencing input: cord blood. Receptor source: a newborn girl in good health.

The V call is TRBV20-1, the J call TRBJ2-1; 10 nucleotides match TRBD1. Germline lookup yields CDR1 DFQATT and CDR2 SNEGSKA (reference sequence). Unmatched junction bases numbered 9, after V lost 3 bases and J lost 4 bases. This CDR3 comprises 16 residues. This chain's CDR3 is CSARSETGGMYNEQFF. CDR3 bases: TGCAGTGCTAGGAGCGAGACAGGGGGCATGTACAATGAGCAGTTCTTC.

This clonotype was seen repeatedly, ten times or more. The chain has TRBV5-1 and TRBJ2-1; D not resolved. The CDR3 is 16 amino acids. The V end was cut by 0 bases, the J end by 0 bases, with 10 bases between. Germline loops: CDR1 SGHRS, CDR2 YFSETQ. The CDR3 here is CASSLVPTSSYNEQFF. The CDR3 bases are TGCGCCAGCAGCTTGGTTCCTACCAGCTCCTACAATGAGCAGTTCTTC.

This clonotype was seen more than once but under ten times. The rearrangement uses TRBV7-9 and TRBJ2-3; tentative D call: TRBD1 (6 bases). V was trimmed by 2 bases and J by 0 bases, leaving 12 bases between them. The CDR3 covers 16 residues. Germline loops: CDR1 SEHNR, CDR2 FQNEAQ (reference sequence). CDR3 loop: CASSLPRGRSTDTQYF. CDR3 sequence (DNA): TGTGCCAGCAGCTTACCCAGGGGAAGGAGCACAGATACGCAGTATTTT.

The chain uses TRBV10-3 and TRBJ2-1; D gene uncertain. CDR1 is ENHRY, CDR2 SYGVKD, per germline. This CDR3 is 11 amino acids long. V was shortened by 10 bases and J by 4 bases, with 8 bases between the two germline ends. The CDR3 protein is CATGAYNEQFF. The DNA of the CDR3 is TGTGCCACCGGAGCTTACAATGAGCAGTTCTTC.

This clonotype has only a few counts. The chain is built from TRBV4-1 and TRBJ1-2; D perhaps matches TRBD1 (6 bases). This CDR3 comprises 15 residues. The germline V gene encodes CDR1 MGHRA and CDR2 YSYEKL. V was pared by 3 bases and J by 1 base, with 12 bases between. The CDR3 sequence: CASSQWQGFNYGYTF. In DNA form, the CDR3 reads TGCGCCAGCAGCCAGTGGCAGGGGTTTAACTATGGCTACACCTTC.

The rearrangement joins TRBV20-1 to TRBJ1-6; 8 bases map to TRBD1. Germline assignment: CDR1 DFQATT and CDR2 SNEGSKA (reference sequence). Trimming took 2 bases from V and 7 from J; bases not matched to a gene: 4. This CDR3 region has 14 residues. CDR3 sequence: CSARQSGGNSPLHF. The DNA of the CDR3 is TGCAGTGCTAGACAGTCAGGGGGCAATTCACCCCTCCACTTT.

This chain uses TRBV6-2 or TRBV6-3 with TRBJ1-6, with TRBD1 as a possible D gene (5 bases). This CDR3 is built from 15 residues. The germline gives CDR1 MNHEY, CDR2 SVGEGT. V shed 6 bases and J shed 6 bases, with 15 bases lying between them. CDR3 sequence: CASSSYRDRNSPLHF. The CDR3, as DNA: TGTGCCAGCAGCTCCTACCGGGACCGTAATTCACCCCTCCACTTT.

This chain joins TRBV10-2 and TRBJ2-2, with 7 positions matching TRBD2. Per the germline V gene, CDR1 is WSHSY and CDR2 is SAAADI. V was pared by 5 bases and J by 6 bases, with 6 bases of the junction left unmatched. CDR3 length equals 14 residues. The CDR3 is CASSWTRNPGELFF. In nucleotides, the CDR3 is TGCGCCAGCAGTTGGACTAGAAATCCCGGGGAGCTGTTTTTT.

Regarding this clonotype: Sequence at one end of the junction differs from germline and may be a read error. The chain uses TRBV29-1 and TRBJ1-6; possibly TRBD1 for D (6 bases). Germline V lookup: CDR1 SQVTM, CDR2 ANQGSEA. The CDR3 consists of 14 residues. The CDR3 sequence: CSVQDSIYNSPPHF. In nucleotides, the CDR3 is TGCAGCGTCCAGGACAGTATTTATAATTCACCCCCCCACTTT.

The chain employs TRBV29-1 and TRBJ1-2, with TRBD1 as a possible D gene (6 bases). The CDR3 is 14 residues long. Germline V gene lookup returns CDR1 SQVTM and CDR2 ANQGSEA. CDR3 DNA sequence: TGCAGTGCTACCAATTCAGGACAGATCCGTGGCTACACCTTC. Its protein product is CSATNSGQIRGYTF.

The rearrangement joins TRBV27 to TRBJ2-5; 10 positions match TRBD2. This CDR3 contains 15 residues. In germline, CDR1 is MNHEY, CDR2 SMNVEV (reference sequence). V lost 2 bases and J lost 7; bases outside the gene matches: 7. In nucleotides, the CDR3 is TGTGCCAGCAGTTTAAATCTAGCGGGAGTTGGGACCCAGTACTTC. This translates into CASSLNLAGVGTQYF.